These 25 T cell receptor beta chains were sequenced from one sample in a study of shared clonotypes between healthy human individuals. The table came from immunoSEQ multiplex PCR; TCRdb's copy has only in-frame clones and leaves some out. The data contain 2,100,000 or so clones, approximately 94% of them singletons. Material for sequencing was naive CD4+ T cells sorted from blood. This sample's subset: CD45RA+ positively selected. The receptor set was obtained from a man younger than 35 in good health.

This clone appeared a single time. The CDR3 sequence is CASSLAKREGGGDEQFF. The CDR3 DNA is TGCGCCAGCAGCTTGGCCAAGCGGGAGGGAGGGGGCGATGAGCAGTTCTTC. This chain links TRBV5-1 with TRBJ2-1, with 10 positions matching TRBD2. Germline V gene sequence: CDR1 SGHRS, CDR2 YFSETQ. With 0 bases clipped from V and 8 bases from J, the junction kept 11 bases outside the gene matches. The CDR3 sequence is 17 residues long.

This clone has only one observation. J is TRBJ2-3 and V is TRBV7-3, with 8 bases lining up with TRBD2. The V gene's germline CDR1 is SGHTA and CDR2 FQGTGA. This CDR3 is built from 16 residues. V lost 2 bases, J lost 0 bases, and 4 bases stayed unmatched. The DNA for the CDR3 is TGTGCCAGCAGCTTAGATGGGACTAGTAGCACAGATACGCAGTATTTT. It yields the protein CASSLDGTSSTDTQYF.

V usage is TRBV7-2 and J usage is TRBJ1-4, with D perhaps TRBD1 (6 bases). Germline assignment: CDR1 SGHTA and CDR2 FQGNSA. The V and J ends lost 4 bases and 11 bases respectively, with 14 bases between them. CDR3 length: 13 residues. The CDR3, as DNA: TGTGCCAGCAGCTACGACCCTGGACAGAAACTGTTTTTT. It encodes CASSYDPGQKLFF.

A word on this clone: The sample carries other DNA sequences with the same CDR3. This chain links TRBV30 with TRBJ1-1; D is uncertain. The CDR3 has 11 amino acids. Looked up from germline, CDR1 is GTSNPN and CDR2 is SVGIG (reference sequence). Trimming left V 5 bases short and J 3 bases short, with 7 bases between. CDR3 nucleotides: TGTGCCTGGGGTGGAGACACTGAAGCTTTCTTT. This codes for CAWGGDTEAFF. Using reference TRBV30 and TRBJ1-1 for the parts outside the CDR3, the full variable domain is SQTIHQWPATLVQPVGSPLSLECTVEGTSNPNLYWYRQAAGRGLQLLFYSVGIGQISSEVPQNLSASRPQDRQFILSSKKLLLSDSGFYLCAWGGDTEAFFGQGTRLTVV.

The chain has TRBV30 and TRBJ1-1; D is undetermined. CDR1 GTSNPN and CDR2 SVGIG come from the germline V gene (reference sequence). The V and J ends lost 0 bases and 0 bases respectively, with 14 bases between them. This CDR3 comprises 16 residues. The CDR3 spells CAWSVARTDMNTEAFF. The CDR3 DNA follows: TGTGCCTGGAGTGTGGCCCGGACGGATATGAACACTGAAGCTTTCTTT.

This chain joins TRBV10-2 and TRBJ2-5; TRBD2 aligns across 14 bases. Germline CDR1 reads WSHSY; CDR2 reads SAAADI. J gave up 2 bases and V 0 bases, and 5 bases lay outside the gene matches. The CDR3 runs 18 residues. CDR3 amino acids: CASSESRTSGGIQETQYF. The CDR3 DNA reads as TGCGCCAGCAGTGAGTCCAGGACTAGCGGGGGGATACAAGAGACCCAGTACTTC.

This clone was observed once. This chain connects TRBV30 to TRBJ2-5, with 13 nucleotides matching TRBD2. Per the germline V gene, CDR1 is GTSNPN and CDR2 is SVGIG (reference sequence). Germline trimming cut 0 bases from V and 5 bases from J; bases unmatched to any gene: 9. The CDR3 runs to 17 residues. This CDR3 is CAWSVARTSGSWETQYF. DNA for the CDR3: TGTGCCTGGAGTGTAGCGAGGACTAGCGGGAGTTGGGAGACCCAGTACTTC.

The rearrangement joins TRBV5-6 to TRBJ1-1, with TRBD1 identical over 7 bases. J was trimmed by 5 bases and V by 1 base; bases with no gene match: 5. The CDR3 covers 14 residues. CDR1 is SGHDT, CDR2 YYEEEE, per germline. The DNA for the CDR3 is TGTGCCAGCAGCTTGACAGGGGAAGGAACTGAAGCTTTCTTT. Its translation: CASSLTGEGTEAFF.

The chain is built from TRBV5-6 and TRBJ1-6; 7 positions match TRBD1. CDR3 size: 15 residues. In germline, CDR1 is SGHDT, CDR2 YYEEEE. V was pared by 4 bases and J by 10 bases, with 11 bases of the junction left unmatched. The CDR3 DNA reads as TGTGCCAGCAGCCAACGCGACAGGGTCGGCTCACCCCTCCACTTT. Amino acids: CASSQRDRVGSPLHF.

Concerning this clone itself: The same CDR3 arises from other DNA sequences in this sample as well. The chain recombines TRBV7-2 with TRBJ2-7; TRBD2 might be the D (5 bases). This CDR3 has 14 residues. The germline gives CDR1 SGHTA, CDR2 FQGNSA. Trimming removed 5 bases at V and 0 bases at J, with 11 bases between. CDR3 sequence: CASSRTGSSYEQYF. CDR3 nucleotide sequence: TGTGCCAGCAGCCGGACGGGAAGCTCCTACGAGCAGTACTTC.

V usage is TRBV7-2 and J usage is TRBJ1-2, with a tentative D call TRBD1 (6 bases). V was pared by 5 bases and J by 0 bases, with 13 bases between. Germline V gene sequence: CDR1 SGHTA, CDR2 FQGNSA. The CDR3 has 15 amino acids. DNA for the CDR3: TGTGCCAGCAGCAGAAAGACAGGTTCTAACTATGGCTACACCTTC. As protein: CASSRKTGSNYGYTF.

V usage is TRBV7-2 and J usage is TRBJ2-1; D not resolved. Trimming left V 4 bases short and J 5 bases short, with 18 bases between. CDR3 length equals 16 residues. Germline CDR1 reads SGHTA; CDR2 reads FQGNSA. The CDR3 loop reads CASSSMGPGINNEQFF. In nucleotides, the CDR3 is TGTGCCAGCAGCTCGATGGGCCCGGGCATAAACAATGAGCAGTTCTTC.

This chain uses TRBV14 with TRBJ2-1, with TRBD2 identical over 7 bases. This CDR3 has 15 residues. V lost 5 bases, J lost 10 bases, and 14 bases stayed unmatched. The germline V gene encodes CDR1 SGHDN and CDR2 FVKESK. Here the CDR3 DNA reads TGTGCCAGCAGCAAAAGCGGGATGGGATTTTGGGAGCAGTTCTTC. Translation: CASSKSGMGFWEQFF.

The CDR3 reads CASSWGQAPDTQYF. The DNA of the CDR3 is TGTGCCAGCAGCTGGGGACAGGCCCCAGATACGCAGTATTTT. The V call is TRBV7-3, the J call TRBJ2-3; 8 positions agree with TRBD1. V trimming: 4 bases; J trimming: 4 bases; junction bases outside the gene matches: 4. This CDR3 has 14 residues. Germline V gives CDR1 SGHTA, CDR2 FQGTGA.

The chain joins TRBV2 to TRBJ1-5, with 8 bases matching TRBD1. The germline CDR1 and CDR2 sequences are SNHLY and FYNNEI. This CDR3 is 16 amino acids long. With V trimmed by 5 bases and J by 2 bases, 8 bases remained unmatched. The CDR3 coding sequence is TGTGCCAGCAGTCGACAGGGGAGGTTTGGCAATCAGCCCCAGCATTTT. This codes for CASSRQGRFGNQPQHF.

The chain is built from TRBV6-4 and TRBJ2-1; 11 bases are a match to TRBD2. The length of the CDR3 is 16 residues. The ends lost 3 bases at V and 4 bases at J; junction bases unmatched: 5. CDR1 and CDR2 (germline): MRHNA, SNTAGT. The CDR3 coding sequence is TGTGCCAGCAGTGAGTCCCTAGCGGGGGGATACAATGAGCAGTTCTTC. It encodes CASSESLAGGYNEQFF.

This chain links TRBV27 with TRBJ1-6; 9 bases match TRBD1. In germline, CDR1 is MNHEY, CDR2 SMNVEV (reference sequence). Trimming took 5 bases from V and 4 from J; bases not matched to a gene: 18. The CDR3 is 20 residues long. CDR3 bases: TGTGCCAGCAGTGCATTGGTCAGGACAGGGGTCAATTTATATAATTCACCCCTCCACTTT. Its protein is CASSALVRTGVNLYNSPLHF.

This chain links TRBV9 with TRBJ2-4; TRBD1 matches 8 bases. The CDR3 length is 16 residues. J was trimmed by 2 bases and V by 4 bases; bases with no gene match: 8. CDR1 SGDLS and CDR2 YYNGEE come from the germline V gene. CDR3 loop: CASSPGTGWTKNIQYF. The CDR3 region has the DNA TGTGCCAGCAGCCCTGGGACAGGCTGGACCAAAAACATTCAGTACTTC.

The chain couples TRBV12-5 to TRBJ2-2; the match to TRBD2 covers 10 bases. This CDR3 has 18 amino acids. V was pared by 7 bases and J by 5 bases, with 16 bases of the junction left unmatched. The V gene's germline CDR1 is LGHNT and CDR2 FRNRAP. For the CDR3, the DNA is TGTGCTAGTGCCTTGGTCCTAGCGGGAGAGGGTCGTACCGGGGAGCTGTTTTTT. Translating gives CASALVLAGEGRTGELFF.

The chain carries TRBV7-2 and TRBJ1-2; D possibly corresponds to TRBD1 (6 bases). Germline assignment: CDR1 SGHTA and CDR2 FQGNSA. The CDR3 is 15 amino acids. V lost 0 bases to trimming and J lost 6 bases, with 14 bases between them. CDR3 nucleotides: TGTGCCAGCAGCTTAGCGGGTCAGGGGTATAATGGCTACACCTTC. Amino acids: CASSLAGQGYNGYTF. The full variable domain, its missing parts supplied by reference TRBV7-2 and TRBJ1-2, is GAGVSQSPSNKVTEKGKDVELRCDPISGHTALYWYRQSLGQGLEFLIYFQGNSAPDKSGLPSDRFSAERTGGSVSTLTIQRTQQEDSAVYLCASSLAGQGYNGYTFGSGTRLTVV.

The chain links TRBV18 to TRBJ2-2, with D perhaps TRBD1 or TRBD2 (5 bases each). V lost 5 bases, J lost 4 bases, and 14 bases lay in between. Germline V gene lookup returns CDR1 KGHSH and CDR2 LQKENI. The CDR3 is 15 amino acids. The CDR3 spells CASSAGSPGTGELFF. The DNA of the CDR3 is TGTGCCAGCTCAGCAGGGAGCCCGGGCACCGGGGAGCTGTTTTTT.

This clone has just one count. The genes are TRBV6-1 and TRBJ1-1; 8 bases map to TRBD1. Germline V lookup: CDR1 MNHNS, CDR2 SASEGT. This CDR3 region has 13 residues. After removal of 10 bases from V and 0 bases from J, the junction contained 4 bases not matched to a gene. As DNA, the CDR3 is TGTGCCATACGACAGGGGATGAACACTGAAGCTTTCTTT. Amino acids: CAIRQGMNTEAFF.

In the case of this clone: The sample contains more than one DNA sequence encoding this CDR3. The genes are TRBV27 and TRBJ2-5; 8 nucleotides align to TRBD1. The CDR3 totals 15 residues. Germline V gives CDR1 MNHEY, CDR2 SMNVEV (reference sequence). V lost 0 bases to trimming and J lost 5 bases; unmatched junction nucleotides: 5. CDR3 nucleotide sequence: TGTGCCAGCAGTTTATCAGGCAGGGGGCAGGAGACCCAGTACTTC. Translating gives CASSLSGRGQETQYF.

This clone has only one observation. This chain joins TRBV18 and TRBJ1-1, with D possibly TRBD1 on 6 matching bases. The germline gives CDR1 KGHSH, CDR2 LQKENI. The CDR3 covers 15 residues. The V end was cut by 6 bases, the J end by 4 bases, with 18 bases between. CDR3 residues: CASSPRDTLGTEAFF. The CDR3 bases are TGTGCCAGCTCCCCTCGGGACACCTTGGGCACTGAAGCTTTCTTT.

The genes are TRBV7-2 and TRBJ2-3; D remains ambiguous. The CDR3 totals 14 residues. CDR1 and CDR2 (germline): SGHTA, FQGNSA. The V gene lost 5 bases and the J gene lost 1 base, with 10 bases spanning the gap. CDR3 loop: CASSLPLGTDTQYF. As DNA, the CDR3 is TGTGCCAGCAGCCTCCCGCTCGGCACAGATACGCAGTATTTT. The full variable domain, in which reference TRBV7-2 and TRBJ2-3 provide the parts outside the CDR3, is GAGVSQSPSNKVTEKGKDVELRCDPISGHTALYWYRQSLGQGLEFLIYFQGNSAPDKSGLPSDRFSAERTGGSVSTLTIQRTQQEDSAVYLCASSLPLGTDTQYFGPGTRLTVL.